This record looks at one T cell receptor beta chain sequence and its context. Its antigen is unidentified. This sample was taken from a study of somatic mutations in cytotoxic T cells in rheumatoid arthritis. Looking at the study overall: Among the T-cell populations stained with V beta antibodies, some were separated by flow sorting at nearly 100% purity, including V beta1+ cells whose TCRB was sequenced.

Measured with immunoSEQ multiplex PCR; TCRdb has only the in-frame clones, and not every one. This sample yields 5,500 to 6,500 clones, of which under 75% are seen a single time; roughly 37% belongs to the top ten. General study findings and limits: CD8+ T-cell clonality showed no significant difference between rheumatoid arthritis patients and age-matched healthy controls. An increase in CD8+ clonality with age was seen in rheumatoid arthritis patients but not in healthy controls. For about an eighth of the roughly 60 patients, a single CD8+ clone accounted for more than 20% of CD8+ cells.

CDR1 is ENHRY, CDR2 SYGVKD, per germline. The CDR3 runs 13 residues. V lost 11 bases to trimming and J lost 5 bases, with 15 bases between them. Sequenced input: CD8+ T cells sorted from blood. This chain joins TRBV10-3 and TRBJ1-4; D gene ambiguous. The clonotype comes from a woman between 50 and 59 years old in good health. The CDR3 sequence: CAATSEGNEKLFF. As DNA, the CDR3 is TGTGCCGCTACCAGCGAGGGAAATGAAAAACTGTTTTTT.